This TCR beta chain was retrieved from a study of CD8+ T cells in alopecia areata. As for this clone: Its antigen remains unidentified.

Extraction of RNA preceded its reverse transcription into cDNA, which served as the sequencing template. Sequencing was performed with immunoSEQ multiplex PCR; in TCRdb, only in-frame clones are kept and a portion is missing. The table has around 100,000 clones, approximately 63% seen once. Findings and caveats of the study: The link between baseline CD8+ expansion and response remains uncertain with one nonresponder. Shared TCR sequences were less clear between patients than in mice, possibly partly from HLA diversity. Higher clonality than in normal scalp was seen in lesional scalp, especially alopecia totalis/universalis. Persistence in scalp and blood during tofacitinib was observed for many expanded lesional clones.

Treatment in this sample: oral pan-JAK inhibitor, 5-10 mg twice daily. The V gene's germline CDR1 is LNHDA and CDR2 SQIVND (reference sequence). Unmatched junction bases numbered 6, after V lost 7 bases and J lost 4 bases. This CDR3 contains 15 residues. This chain links TRBV19 with TRBJ1-5; TRBD1 matches 11 bases. The receptor was isolated from a human donor with alopecia areata. Specimen: CD8+ T cells sorted from blood, collected at roughly week 55, from a patient treated with tofacitinib. The DNA of the CDR3 is TGTGCCAGTACCCCCGGGACAGGGGGGAATCAGCCCCAGCATTTT. The encoded protein is CASTPGTGGNQPQHF.